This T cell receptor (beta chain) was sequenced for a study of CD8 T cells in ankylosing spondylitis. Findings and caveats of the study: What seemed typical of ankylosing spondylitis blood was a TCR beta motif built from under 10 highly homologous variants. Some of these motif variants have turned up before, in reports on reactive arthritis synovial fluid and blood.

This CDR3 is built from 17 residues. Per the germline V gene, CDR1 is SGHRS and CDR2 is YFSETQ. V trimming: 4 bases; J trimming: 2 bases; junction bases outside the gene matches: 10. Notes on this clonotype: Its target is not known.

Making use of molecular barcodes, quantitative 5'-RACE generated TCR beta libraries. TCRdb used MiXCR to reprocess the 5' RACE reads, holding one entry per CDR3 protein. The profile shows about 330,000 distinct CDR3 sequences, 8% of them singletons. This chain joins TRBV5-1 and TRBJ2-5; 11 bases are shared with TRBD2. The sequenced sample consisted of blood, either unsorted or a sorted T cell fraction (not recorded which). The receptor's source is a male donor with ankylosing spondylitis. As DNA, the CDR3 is TGCGCCAGCAGCCTGGGCGGGACTAGCGGTCGACAAGAGACCCAGTACTTC. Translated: CASSLGGTSGRQETQYF. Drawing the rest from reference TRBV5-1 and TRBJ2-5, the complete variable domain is KAGVTQTPRYLIKTRGQQVTLSCSPISGHRSVSWYQQTPGQGLQFLFEYFSETQRNKGNFPGRFSGRQFSNSRSEMNVSTLELGDSALYLCASSLGGTSGRQETQYFGPGTRLLVL.